This T cell receptor (beta chain) was sequenced during a study of blood T cells in healthy people across ages. Study-level background: About one barcoded beta molecule per two T cells came from capture by template switching.

Together with a sample-barcoded 5' primer, a J-beta primer mix was included in a second PCR lasting roughly 6 to 12 cycles. Every single cDNA molecule received a tag from a template-switch adaptor with 12 random nucleotides. From the 5' RACE reads, TCRdb called clonotypes with MiXCR, one entry per CDR3 protein. This sample has about 810,000 distinct CDR3 sequences; 35% to 40% occur once, and the top ten carry roughly 13%. Per sample, a minimum of 6 million PBMCs were isolated. This CDR3 is 15 amino acids long. With V trimmed by 4 bases and J by 7 bases, 8 bases remained unmatched. The germline V gene has CDR1 SGHDN and CDR2 FVKESK.

The receptor was derived from a man between 18 and 35 years old in good health. Sequencing was carried out using blood. The genes are TRBV14 and TRBJ1-4; 8 bases line up with TRBD1. This CDR3 reads CASSPGTGGREKLFF. CDR3 sequence (DNA): TGTGCCAGCAGCCCCGGGACAGGAGGTCGTGAAAAACTGTTTTTT.